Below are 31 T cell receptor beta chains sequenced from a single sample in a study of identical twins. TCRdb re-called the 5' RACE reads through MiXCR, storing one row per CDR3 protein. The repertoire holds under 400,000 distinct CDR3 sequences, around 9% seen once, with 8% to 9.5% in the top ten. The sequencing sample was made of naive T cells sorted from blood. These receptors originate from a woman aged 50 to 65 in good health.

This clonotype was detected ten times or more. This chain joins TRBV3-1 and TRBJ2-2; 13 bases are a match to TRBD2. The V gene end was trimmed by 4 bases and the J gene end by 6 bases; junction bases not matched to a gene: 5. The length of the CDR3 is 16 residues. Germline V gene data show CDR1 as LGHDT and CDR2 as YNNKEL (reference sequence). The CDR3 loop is CASSLQGLAGAGELFF. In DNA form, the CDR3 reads TGTGCCAGCAGCCTTCAAGGACTAGCGGGAGCCGGGGAGCTGTTTTTT.

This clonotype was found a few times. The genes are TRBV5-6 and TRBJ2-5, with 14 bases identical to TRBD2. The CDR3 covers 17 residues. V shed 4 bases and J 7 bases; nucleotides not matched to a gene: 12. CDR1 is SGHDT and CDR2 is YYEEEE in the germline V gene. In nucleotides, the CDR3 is TGTGCCAGCAGCCGGACTAGCGGGAGGTCGGAGCGTTTGACCCAGTACTTC. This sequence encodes CASSRTSGRSERLTQYF.

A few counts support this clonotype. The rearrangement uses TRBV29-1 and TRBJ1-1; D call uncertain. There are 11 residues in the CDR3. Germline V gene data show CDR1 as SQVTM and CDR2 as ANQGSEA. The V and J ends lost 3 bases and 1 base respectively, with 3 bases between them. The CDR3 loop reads CSVEANTEAFF. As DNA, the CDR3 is TGCAGCGTTGAGGCGAACACTGAAGCTTTCTTT.

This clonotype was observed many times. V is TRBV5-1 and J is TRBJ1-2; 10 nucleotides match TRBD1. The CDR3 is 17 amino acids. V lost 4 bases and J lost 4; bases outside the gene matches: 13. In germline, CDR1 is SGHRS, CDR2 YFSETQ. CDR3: CASSPFSPGQGIYGYTF. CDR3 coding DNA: TGCGCCAGCAGCCCCTTTTCCCCGGGACAGGGGATCTATGGCTACACCTTC.

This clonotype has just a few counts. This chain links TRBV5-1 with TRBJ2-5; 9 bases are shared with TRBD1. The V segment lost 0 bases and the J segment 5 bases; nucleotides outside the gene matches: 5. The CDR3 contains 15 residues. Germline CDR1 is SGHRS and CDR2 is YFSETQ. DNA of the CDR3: TGCGCCAGCAGCTTGGTTCGGACAGGGGAGGAGACCCAGTACTTC. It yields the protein CASSLVRTGEETQYF.

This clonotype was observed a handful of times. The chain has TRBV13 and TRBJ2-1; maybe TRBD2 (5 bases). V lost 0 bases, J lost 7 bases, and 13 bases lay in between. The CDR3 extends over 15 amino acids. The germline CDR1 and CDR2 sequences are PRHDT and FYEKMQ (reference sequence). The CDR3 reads CASSLGGNRRNEQFF. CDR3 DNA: TGTGCCAGCAGCTTAGGCGGGAATAGGCGTAATGAGCAGTTCTTC.

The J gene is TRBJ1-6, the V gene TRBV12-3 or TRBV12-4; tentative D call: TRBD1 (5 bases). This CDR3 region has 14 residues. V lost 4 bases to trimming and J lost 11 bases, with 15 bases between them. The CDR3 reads CASSSLPGEAPLHF. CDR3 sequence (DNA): TGTGCCAGCAGTTCCCTCCCGGGGGAGGCACCCCTCCACTTT.

The CDR3 is CASSFRVNTDTQYF. The CDR3, as DNA: TGTGCCAGCAGCTTTCGGGTAAACACAGATACGCAGTATTTT. The gene calls are TRBV5-6 and TRBJ2-3; D gene unclear. V gave up 2 bases and J gave up 2 bases, with 9 bases separating them. Germline V gene sequence: CDR1 SGHDT, CDR2 YYEEEE. The CDR3 runs to 14 residues.

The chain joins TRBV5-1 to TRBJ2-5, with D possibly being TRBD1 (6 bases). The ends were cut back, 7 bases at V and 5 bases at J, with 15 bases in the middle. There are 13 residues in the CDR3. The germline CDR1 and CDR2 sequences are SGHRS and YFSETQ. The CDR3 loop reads CASATRGGETQYF. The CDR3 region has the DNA TGCGCCAGCGCTACCAGGGGTGGTGAGACCCAGTACTTC.

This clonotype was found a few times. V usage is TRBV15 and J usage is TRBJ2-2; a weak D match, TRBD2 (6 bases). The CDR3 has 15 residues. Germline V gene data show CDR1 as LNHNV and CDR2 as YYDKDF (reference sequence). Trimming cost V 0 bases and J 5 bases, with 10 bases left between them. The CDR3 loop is CATSREGLPTGELFF. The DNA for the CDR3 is TGTGCCACCAGCAGAGAGGGACTCCCGACCGGGGAGCTGTTTTTT. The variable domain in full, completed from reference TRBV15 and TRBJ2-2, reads DAMVIQNPRYQVTQFGKPVTLSCSQTLNHNVMYWYQQKSSQAPKLLFHYYDKDFNNEADTPDNFQSRRPNTSFCFLDIRSPGLGDTAMYLCATSREGLPTGELFFGEGSRLTVL.

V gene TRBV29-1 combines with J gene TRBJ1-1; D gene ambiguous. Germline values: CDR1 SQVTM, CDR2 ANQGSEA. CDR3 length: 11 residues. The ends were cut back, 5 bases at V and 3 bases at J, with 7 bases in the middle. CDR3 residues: CSVPGYTEAFF. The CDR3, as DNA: TGCAGCGTTCCGGGGTACACTGAAGCTTTCTTT.

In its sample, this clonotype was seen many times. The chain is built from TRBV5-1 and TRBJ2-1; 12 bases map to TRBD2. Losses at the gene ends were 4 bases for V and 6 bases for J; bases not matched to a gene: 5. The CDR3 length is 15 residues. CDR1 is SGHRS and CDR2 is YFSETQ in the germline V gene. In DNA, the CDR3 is TGCGCCAGCAGCGTTCTAGCGGGAGGGGGCAATGAGCAGTTCTTC. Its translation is CASSVLAGGGNEQFF.

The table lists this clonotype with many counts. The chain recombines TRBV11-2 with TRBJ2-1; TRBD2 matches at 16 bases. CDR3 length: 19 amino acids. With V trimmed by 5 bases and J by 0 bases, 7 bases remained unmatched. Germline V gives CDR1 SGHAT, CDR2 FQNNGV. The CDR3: CASSPGLAGGPSSYNEQFF. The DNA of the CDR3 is TGTGCCAGCAGCCCGGGACTAGCGGGAGGGCCTAGCTCCTACAATGAGCAGTTCTTC.

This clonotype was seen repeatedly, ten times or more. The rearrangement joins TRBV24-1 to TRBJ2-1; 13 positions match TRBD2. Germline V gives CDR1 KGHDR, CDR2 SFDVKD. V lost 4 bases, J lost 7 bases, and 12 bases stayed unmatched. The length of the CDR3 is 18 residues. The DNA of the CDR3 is TGTGCCACCAGTGACACCGCTCGGACTAGCGGGAGTTTAAATGAGCAGTTCTTC. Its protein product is CATSDTARTSGSLNEQFF.

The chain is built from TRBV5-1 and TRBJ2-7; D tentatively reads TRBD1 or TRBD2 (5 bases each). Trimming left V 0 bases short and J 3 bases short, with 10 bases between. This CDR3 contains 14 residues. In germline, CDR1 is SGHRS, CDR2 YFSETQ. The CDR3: CASSLGGEDYEQYV. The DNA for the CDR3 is TGCGCCAGCAGCTTGGGAGGGGAAGACTACGAGCAGTACGTC.

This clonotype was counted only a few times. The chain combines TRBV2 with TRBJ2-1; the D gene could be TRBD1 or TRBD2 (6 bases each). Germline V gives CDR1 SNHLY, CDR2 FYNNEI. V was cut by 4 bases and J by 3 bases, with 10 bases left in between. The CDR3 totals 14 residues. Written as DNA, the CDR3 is TGTGCCAGCAGTGGGGGGGCGGTCTACAATGAGCAGTTCTTC. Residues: CASSGGAVYNEQFF.

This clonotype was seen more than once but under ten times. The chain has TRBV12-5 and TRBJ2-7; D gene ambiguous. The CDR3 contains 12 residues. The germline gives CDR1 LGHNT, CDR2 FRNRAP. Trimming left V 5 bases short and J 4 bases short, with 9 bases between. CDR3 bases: TGTGCTAGTGGTGAGGTGCAATACGAGCAGTACTTC. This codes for CASGEVQYEQYF.

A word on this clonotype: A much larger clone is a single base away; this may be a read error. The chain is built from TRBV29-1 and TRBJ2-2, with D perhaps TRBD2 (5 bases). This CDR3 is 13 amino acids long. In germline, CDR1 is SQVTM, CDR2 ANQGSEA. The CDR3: CSVDAGYTRELFF. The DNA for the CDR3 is TGCAGCGTTGACGCGGGTTACACCAGGGAGCTGTTTTTT.

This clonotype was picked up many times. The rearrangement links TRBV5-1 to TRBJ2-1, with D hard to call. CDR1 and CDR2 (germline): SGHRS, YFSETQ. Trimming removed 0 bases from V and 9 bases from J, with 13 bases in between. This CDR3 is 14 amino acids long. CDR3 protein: CASSLEPRSSEQFF. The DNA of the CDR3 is TGCGCCAGCAGCTTGGAGCCACGTAGCTCTGAGCAGTTCTTC.

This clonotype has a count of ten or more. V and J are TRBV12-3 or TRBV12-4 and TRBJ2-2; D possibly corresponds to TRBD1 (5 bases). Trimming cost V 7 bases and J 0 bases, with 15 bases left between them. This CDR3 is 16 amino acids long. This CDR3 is CASTTTELANTGELFF. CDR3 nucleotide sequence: TGTGCCAGCACTACGACAGAACTCGCGAACACCGGGGAGCTGTTTTTT.

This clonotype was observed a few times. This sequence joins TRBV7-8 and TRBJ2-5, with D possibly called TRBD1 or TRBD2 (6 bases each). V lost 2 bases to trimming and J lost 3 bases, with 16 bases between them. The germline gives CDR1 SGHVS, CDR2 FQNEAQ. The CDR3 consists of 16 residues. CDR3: CASSLSGAVDEETQYF. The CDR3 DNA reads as TGTGCCAGCAGCTTATCGGGGGCGGTCGATGAAGAGACCCAGTACTTC.

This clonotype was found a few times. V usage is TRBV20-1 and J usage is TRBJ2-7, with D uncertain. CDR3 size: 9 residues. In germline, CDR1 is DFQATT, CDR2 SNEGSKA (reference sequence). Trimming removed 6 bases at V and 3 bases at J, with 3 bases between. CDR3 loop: CSARYEQYV. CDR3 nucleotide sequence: TGCAGTGCCCGCTACGAGCAGTACGTC.

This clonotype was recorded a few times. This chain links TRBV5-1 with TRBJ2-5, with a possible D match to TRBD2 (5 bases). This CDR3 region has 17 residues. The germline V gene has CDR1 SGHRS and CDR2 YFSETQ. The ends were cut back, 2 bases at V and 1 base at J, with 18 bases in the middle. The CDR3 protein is CASSFYSNGIIQETQYF. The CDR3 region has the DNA TGCGCCAGCAGCTTCTATTCGAACGGGATTATCCAAGAGACCCAGTACTTC.

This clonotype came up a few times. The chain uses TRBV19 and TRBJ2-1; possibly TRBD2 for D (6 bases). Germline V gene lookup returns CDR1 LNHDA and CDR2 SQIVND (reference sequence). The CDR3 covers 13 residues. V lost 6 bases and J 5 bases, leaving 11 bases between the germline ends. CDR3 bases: TGTGCCAGTAGGAGCGGGTCCAACAATGAGCAGTTCTTC. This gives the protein CASRSGSNNEQFF.

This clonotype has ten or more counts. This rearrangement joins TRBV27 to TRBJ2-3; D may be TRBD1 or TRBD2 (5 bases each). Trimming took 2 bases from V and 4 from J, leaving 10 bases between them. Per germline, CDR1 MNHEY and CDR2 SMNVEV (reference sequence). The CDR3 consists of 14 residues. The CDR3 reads CASSLGGLADTQYF. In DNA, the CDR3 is TGTGCCAGCAGTTTAGGGGGTCTTGCAGATACGCAGTATTTT.

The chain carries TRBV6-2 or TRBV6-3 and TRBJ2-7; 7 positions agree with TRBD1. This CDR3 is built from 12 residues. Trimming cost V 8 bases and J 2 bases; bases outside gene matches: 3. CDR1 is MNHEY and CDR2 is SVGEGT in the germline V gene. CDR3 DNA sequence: TGTGCCAGCCGGGACAGACCCTACGAGCAGTACTTC. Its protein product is CASRDRPYEQYF.

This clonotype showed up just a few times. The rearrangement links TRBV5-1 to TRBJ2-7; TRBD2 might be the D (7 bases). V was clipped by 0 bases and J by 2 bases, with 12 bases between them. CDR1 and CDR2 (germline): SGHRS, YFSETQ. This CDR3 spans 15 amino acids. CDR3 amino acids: CASSLEWGGTYEQYF. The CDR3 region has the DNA TGCGCCAGCAGCTTGGAATGGGGGGGCACCTACGAGCAGTACTTC.

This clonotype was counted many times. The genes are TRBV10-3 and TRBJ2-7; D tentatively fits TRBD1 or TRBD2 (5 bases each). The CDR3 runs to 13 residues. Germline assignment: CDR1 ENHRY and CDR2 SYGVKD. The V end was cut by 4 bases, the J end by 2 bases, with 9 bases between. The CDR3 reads CAISGGATYEQYV. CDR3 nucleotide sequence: TGTGCCATCAGTGGAGGGGCAACCTACGAGCAGTACGTC.

CDR3 bases: TGCGCCAGCGCGACCCAAGGACAGGGGGTTCCGAGTGAGCAGTTCTTC. Its translation: CASATQGQGVPSEQFF. The chain uses TRBV5-1 and TRBJ2-1, with 10 nucleotides matching TRBD1. The trim removed 7 bases at V and 9 bases at J, leaving 16 bases unmatched. The V gene's germline CDR1 is SGHRS and CDR2 YFSETQ. The CDR3 has 16 residues.

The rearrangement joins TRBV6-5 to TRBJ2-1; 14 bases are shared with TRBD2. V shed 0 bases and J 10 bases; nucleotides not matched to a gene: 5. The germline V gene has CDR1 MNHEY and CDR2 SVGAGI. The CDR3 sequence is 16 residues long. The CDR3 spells CASSYSPGTSGREQFF. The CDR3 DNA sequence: TGTGCCAGCAGTTACTCACCCGGGACTAGCGGGAGAGAGCAGTTCTTC.

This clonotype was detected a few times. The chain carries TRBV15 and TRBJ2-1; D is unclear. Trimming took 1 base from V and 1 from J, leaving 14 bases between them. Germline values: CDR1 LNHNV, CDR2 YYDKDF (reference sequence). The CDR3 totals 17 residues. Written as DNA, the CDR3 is TGTGCCACCAGCAGAGCAACCTGGGGTAATTCCTACAATGAGCAGTTCTTC. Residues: CATSRATWGNSYNEQFF. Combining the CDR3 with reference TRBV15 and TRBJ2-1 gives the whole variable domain DAMVIQNPRYQVTQFGKPVTLSCSQTLNHNVMYWYQQKSSQAPKLLFHYYDKDFNNEADTPDNFQSRRPNTSFCFLDIRSPGLGDTAMYLCATSRATWGNSYNEQFFGPGTRLTVL.